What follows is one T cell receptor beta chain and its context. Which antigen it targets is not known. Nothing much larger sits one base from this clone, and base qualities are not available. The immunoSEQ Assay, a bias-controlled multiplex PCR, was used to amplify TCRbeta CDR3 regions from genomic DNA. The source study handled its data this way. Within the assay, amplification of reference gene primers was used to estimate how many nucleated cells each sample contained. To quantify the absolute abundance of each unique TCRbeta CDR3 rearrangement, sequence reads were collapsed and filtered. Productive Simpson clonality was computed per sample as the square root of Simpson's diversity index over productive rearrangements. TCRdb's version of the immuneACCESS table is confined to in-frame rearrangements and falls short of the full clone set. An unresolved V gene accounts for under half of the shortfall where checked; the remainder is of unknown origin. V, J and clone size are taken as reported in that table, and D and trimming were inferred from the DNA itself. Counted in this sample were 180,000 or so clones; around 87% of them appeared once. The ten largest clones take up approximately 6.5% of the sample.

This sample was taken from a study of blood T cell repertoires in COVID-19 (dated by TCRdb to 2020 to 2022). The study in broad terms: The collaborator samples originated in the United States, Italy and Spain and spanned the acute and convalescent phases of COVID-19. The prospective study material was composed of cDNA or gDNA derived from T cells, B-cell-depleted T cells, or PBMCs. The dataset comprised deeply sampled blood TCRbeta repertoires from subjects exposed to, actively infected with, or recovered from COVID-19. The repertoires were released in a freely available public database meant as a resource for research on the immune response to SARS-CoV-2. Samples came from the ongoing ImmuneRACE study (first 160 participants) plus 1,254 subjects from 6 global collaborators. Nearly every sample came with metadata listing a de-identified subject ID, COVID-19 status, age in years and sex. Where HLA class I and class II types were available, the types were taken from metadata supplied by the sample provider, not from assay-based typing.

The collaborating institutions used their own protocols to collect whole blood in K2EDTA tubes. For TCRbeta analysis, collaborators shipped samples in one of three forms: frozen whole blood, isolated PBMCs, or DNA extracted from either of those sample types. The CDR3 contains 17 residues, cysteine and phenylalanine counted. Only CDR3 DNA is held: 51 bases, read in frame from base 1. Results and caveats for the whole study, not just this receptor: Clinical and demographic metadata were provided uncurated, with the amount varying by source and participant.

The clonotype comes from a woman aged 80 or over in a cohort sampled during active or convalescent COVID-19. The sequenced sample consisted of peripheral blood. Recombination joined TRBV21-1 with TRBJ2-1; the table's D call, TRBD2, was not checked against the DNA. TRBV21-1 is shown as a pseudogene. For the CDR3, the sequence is CASQVALGRGSLNEQFF. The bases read TGTGCCAGCCAAGTGGCCCTCGGGCGCGGGAGTTTGAATGAGCAGTTCTTC.